What follows are 6 T cell receptor beta chains derived from one specimen sequenced in a study of monozygotic twins with inflammatory bowel disease. No DNA is given; TCRdb re-called the 5' RACE reads and lists each CDR3 protein once. Its clone listing holds over 110,000 distinct CDR3 sequences. Sequencing was carried out using blood. These receptors were collected from a human donor with ulcerative colitis or Crohn's disease, or a healthy co-twin of an affected twin (not recorded which).

The chain combines TRBV7-9 with TRBJ1-1; the TRBD1 assignment by TCRdb is unverifiable without DNA. The CDR3 has 13 amino acids. Germline V gene sequence: CDR1 SEHNR, CDR2 FQNEAQ (reference sequence). This CDR3 is CASSYGGGTEAFF.

The chain combines TRBV18 with TRBJ2-7; lacking DNA, the TRBD2 call made by TCRdb goes unchecked. Germline loops: CDR1 KGHSH, CDR2 LQKENI. The CDR3 covers 13 residues. CDR3 residues: CASSPGGGNEQYF.

The chain joins TRBV9 to TRBJ1-2. Germline lookup yields CDR1 SGDLS and CDR2 YYNGEE. The CDR3 sequence is 16 residues long. The CDR3 is CASSVASWTDNYGYTF.

The chain is built from TRBV7-2 and TRBJ1-2; without DNA, the TCRdb call of TRBD1 cannot be checked. CDR1 SGHTA and CDR2 FQGNSA come from the germline V gene. The CDR3 length is 14 residues. This CDR3 reads CASSFLRGGYGYTF.

This rearrangement joins TRBV11-2 to TRBJ2-1; absent DNA, TCRdb's TRBD2 call cannot be checked. CDR1 is SGHAT and CDR2 is FQNNGV in the germline V gene. The CDR3 totals 14 residues. This CDR3 reads CASSRGVSYNEQFF.

The chain joins TRBV7-9 to TRBJ1-2; TCRdb lists TRBD1, though no DNA is available to test this call. This CDR3 has 15 amino acids. CDR1 SEHNR and CDR2 FQNEAQ come from the germline V gene (reference sequence). This chain's CDR3 is CASSLGQGDLGGYTF.